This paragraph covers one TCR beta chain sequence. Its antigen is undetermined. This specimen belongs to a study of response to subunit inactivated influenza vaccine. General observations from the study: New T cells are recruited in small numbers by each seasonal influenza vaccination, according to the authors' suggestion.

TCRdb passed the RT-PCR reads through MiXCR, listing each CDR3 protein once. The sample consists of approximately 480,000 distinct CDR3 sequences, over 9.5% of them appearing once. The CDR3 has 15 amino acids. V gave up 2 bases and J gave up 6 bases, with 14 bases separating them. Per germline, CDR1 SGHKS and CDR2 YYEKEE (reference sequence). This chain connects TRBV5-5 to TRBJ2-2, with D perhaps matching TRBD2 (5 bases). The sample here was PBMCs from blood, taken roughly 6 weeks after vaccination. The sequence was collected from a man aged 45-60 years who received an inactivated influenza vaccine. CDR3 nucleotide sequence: TGTGCCAGCAGCTTAGGTTTAGGAGGATCCGGGGAGCTGTTTTTT. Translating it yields CASSLGLGGSGELFF.